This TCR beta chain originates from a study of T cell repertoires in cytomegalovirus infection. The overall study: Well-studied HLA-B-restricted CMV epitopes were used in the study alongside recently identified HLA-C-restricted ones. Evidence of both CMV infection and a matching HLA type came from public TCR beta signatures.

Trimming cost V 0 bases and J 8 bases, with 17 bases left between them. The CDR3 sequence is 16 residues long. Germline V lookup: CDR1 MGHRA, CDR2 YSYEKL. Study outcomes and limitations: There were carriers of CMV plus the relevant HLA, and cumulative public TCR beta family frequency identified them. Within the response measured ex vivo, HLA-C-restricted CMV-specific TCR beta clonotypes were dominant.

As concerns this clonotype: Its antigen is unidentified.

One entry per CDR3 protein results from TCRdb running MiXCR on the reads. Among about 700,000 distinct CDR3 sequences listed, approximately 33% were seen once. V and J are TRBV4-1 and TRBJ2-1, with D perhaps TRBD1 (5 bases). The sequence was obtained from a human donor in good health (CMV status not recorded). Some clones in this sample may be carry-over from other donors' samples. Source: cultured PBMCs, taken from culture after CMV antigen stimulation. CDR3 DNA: TGCGCCAGCAGCCAAGAGGGGCCCCATGGCGAGGATGAGCAGTTCTTC. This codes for CASSQEGPHGEDEQFF.